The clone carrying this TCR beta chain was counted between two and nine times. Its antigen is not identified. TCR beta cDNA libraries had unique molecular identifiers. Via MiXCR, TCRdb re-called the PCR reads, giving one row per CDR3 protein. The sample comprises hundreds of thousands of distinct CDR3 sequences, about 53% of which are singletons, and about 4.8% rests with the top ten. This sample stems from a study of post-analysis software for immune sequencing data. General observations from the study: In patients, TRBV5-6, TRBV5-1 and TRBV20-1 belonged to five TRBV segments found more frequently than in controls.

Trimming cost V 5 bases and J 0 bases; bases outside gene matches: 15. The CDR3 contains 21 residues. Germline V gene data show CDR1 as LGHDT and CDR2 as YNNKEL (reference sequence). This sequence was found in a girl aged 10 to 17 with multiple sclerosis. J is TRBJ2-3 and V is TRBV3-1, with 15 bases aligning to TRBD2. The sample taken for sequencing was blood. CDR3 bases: TGTGCCAGCAGCGAGGACCCGGGACTAGCGGGGGGCCCACTTAGCACAGATACGCAGTATTTT. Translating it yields CASSEDPGLAGGPLSTDTQYF.